These T cell receptor beta chains were read from a single sample in a study of Ad26.COV2.S vaccination and SARS-CoV-2 variants. Here immunoSEQ multiplex PCR was the method, and the copy in TCRdb shows in-frame clones only, minus some. The sample lists about 680,000 clones, more than 80% occurring once. Sequencing used peripheral blood, obtained in a trial of Ad26.COV2.S vaccine versus placebo. These receptors originate from a person between 18 and 59 years old who received the Ad26.COV2.S COVID-19 vaccine or a placebo. The CDR3 runs from the conserved cysteine through the conserved F or W. A D gene is named only where the DNA matches it firmly. Where a row states a size, it is once, few, many or the class of an expanded clone; other rows omit it.

abundance,j_gene,d_gene,len,v_gene,CDR3aa,CDR3nt
-,TRBJ2-3,-,14,TRBV27,CASKGRGVGDTQYF,TGTGCCAGCAAAGGACGGGGAGTCGGGGATACGCAGTATTTT
-,TRBJ2-1,-,13,TRBV29-1,CSADLYTYNEQFF,TGCAGCGCCGACCTATACACGTACAATGAGCAGTTCTTC
-,TRBJ2-1,-,14,TRBV29-1,CSVPDFVQYNEQFF,TGCAGCGTACCGGACTTCGTACAGTACAATGAGCAGTTCTTC
-,TRBJ2-5,-,15,TRBV30,CAWSVPLGLQETQYF,TGTGCCTGGAGTGTACCTCTGGGATTGCAGGAGACCCAGTACTTC
-,TRBJ1-4,-,17,TRBV24-1,CATSTSGGSSANEKLFF,TGTGCCACCAGTACGTCCGGGGGGTCGTCAGCTAATGAAAAACTGTTTTTT
-,TRBJ1-1,-,12,TRBV7-9,CASSLATGVAFF,TGTGCCAGCAGCTTAGCGACCGGGGTAGCTTTCTTT
-,TRBJ1-1,TRBD1,14,TRBV6-5,CASSYDRVATEAFF,TGTGCCAGCAGTTACGACAGGGTGGCCACTGAAGCTTTCTTT
-,TRBJ1-1,-,14,TRBV4-2,CASSQDTVNTEAFF,TGTGCCAGCAGCCAAGATACAGTAAACACTGAAGCTTTCTTT
-,TRBJ2-1,-,14,TRBV14,CASSSALSYNEQFF,TGTGCCAGCAGCTCCGCCCTATCCTACAATGAGCAGTTCTTC
-,TRBJ2-1,TRBD1,16,TRBV5-1,CASSLADRATYNEQFF,TGCGCCAGCAGCTTGGCCGACAGGGCCACCTACAATGAGCAGTTCTTC
once,TRBJ2-3,-,15,TRBV14,CASSLSNVRTDTQYF,TGTGCCAGCAGCCTAAGTAATGTGCGCACAGATACGCAGTATTTT
-,TRBJ2-3,TRBD2,17,TRBV24-1,CATSDPTSGLAGDTQYF,TGTGCCACCAGTGACCCTACTAGCGGTCTAGCGGGAGATACGCAGTATTTT
-,TRBJ1-1,-,15,TRBV7-2,CASSLVVGPNTEAFF,TGTGCCAGCAGCTTAGTTGTGGGCCCGAACACTGAAGCTTTCTTT
-,TRBJ2-3,-,12,TRBV24-1,CATSAWGYTQYF,TGTGCCACCAGCGCGTGGGGTTATACGCAGTATTTT
few,TRBJ1-2,-,12,TRBV6-5,CASRLTVYGYTF,TGTGCCAGCAGACTGACTGTCTATGGCTACACCTTC
-,TRBJ2-1,TRBD2,16,TRBV20-1,CSASPLRGGRYNEQFF,TGCAGTGCTAGTCCGTTACGGGGCGGGAGGTACAATGAGCAGTTCTTC
once,TRBJ2-7,TRBD2,15,TRBV2,CASSEPPAGVGEQYF,TGTGCCAGCAGTGAACCTCCAGCGGGAGTGGGTGAGCAGTACTTC
-,TRBJ2-5,-,16,TRBV15,CATSRGYDRGGETQYF,TGTGCCACCAGCAGAGGTTATGACAGGGGAGGGGAGACCCAGTACTTC
-,TRBJ2-1,-,12,TRBV25-1,CASSDDYNEQFF,TGTGCCAGCAGTGATGACTACAATGAGCAGTTCTTC
-,TRBJ1-1,-,15,TRBV6-6,CASSYSGSVPTEAFF,TGTGCCAGCAGTTACTCAGGGTCCGTCCCAACAGAAGCTTTCTTT
-,TRBJ2-7,-,16,TRBV27,CASSLGGQAGFYEQYF,TGTGCCAGCAGTTTAGGAGGTCAGGCGGGGTTCTACGAGCAGTACTTC
-,TRBJ2-3,TRBD2,16,TRBV27,CASSSWTSGGTDTQYF,TGTGCCAGCAGTTCCTGGACTAGCGGGGGGACAGATACGCAGTATTTT